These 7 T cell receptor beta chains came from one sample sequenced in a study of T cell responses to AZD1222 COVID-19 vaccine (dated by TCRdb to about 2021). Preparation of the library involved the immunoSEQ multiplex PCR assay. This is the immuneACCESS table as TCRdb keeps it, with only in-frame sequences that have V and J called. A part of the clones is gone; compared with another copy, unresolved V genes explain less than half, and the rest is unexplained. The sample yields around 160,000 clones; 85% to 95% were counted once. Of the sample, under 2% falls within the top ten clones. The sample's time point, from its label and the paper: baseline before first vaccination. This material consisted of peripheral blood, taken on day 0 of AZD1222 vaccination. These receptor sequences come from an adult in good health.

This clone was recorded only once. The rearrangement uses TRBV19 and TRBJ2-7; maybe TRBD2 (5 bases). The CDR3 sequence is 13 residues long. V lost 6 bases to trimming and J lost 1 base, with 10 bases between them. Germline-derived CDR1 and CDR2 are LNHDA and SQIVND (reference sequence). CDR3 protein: CASRGAKSYEQYF. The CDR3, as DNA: TGTGCCAGTAGGGGAGCAAAATCCTACGAGCAGTACTTC.

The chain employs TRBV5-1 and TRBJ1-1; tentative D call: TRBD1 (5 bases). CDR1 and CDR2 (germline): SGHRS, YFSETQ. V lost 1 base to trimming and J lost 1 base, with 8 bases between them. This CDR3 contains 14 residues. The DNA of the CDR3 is TGCGCCAGCAGCTTGAGTGGGGGGAACACTGAAGCTTTCTTT. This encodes CASSLSGGNTEAFF. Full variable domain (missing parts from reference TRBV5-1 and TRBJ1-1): KAGVTQTPRYLIKTRGQQVTLSCSPISGHRSVSWYQQTPGQGLQFLFEYFSETQRNKGNFPGRFSGRQFSNSRSEMNVSTLELGDSALYLCASSLSGGNTEAFFGQGTRLTVV.

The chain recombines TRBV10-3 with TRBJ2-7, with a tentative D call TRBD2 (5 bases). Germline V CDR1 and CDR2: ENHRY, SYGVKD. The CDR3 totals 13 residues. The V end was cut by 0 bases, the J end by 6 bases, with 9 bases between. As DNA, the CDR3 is TGTGCCATCAGTGAGTCCCCGGGGTTCGAGCAGTACTTC. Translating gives CAISESPGFEQYF.

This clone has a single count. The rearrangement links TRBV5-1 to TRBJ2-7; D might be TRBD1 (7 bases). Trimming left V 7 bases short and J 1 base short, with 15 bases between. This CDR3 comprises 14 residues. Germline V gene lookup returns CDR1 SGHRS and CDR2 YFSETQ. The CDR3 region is CASALQGTSYEQYF. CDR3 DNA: TGCGCCAGCGCGTTACAGGGGACTTCCTACGAGCAGTACTTC.

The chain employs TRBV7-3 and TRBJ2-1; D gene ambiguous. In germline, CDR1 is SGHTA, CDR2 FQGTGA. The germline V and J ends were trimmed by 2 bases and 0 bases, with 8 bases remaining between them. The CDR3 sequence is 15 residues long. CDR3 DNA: TGTGCCAGCAGCTTATCATCCCGCTCCTACAATGAGCAGTTCTTC. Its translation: CASSLSSRSYNEQFF.

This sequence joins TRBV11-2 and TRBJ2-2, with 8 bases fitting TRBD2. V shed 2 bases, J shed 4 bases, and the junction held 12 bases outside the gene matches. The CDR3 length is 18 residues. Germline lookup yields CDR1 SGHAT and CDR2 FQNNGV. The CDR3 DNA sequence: TGTGCCAGCAGCTTACGGCAGCGGGGGACCTTGGGCACCGGGGAGCTGTTTTTT. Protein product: CASSLRQRGTLGTGELFF.

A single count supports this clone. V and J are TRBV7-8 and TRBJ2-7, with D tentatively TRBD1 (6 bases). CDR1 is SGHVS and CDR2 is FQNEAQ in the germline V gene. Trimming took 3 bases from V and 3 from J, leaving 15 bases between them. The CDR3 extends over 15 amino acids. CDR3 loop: CASSFTQGLIYEQYF. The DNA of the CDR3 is TGTGCCAGCAGCTTCACGCAGGGGTTGATCTACGAGCAGTACTTC.